The rows below give T cell receptor beta chains drawn from one sample of a study of T cell repertoires in cytomegalovirus infection. TCRdb redid the calling of the reads with MiXCR, one entry per CDR3 protein. The sample lists approximately 550,000 distinct CDR3 sequences, 15% to 20% occurring once. Input material: CD8+ T cells from PBMCs. Receptors were obtained from a human donor in good health (CMV status not recorded). Some clones in this sample may be carry-over from other donors' samples. The CDR3 runs from the conserved cysteine through the conserved F or W. A D gene is named only where the DNA matches it firmly. Expanded clones are given a class, and other clones once, few, many or no size at all.

CDR3 protein: CASSEEVAGGNEQYF
CDR3 DNA: TGTGCCAGCAGTGAAGAGGTTGCGGGAGGGAACGAGCAGTACTTC
V gene: TRBV6-1
J gene: TRBJ2-7
D gene: TRBD2
clone size: many

CDR3 protein: CASGLVQGAGEKLFF
CDR3 DNA: TGTGCTAGTGGTTTGGTACAGGGGGCAGGTGAAAAACTGTTTTTT
V gene: TRBV12-5
J gene: TRBJ1-4
D gene: TRBD1
clone size: many

CDR3 protein: CASSLGVEQYF
CDR3 DNA: TGTGCCAGCAGCTTAGGGGTAGAGCAGTACTTC
V gene: TRBV7-9
J gene: TRBJ2-7
D gene: -
clone size: many

CDR3 protein: CASSLDPWNTGELFF
CDR3 DNA: TGTGCCAGCAGCTTGGATCCTTGGAACACCGGGGAGCTGTTTTTT
V gene: TRBV5-5
J gene: TRBJ2-2
D gene: -
clone size: -

CDR3 protein: CASNDFDRGKETQYF
CDR3 DNA: TGTGCCAGCAATGACTTCGACAGGGGTAAAGAGACCCAGTACTTC
V gene: TRBV2
J gene: TRBJ2-5
D gene: TRBD1
clone size: few

CDR3 protein: CASRTPRTSGASTDTQYF
CDR3 DNA: TGTGCCAGCCGTACGCCCCGGACTAGCGGAGCTAGCACAGATACGCAGTATTTT
V gene: TRBV2
J gene: TRBJ2-3
D gene: TRBD2
clone size: -

CDR3 protein: CASGPPGLKTDTQYF
CDR3 DNA: TGTGCCAGCGGACCGCCGGGACTAAAGACAGATACGCAGTATTTT
V gene: TRBV27
J gene: TRBJ2-3
D gene: TRBD2
clone size: -

CDR3 protein: CASSHYRQGGTEAFF
CDR3 DNA: TGTGCCAGCAGCCATTATCGACAGGGGGGCACTGAAGCTTTCTTT
V gene: TRBV5-4
J gene: TRBJ1-1
D gene: TRBD1
clone size: -

CDR3 protein: CAISESARGGRTDEQFF
CDR3 DNA: TGTGCCATCAGTGAGTCGGCACGGGGGGGCCGTACGGATGAGCAGTTCTTC
V gene: TRBV10-3
J gene: TRBJ2-1
D gene: TRBD2
clone size: few

CDR3 protein: CSARDGGTGAAPSTDTQYF
CDR3 DNA: TGCAGTGCTAGAGATGGGGGGACAGGGGCCGCCCCTAGCACAGATACGCAGTATTTT
V gene: TRBV20-1
J gene: TRBJ2-3
D gene: TRBD1
clone size: many

CDR3 protein: CASSFPLDRVNEQFF
CDR3 DNA: TGTGCCAGCAGCTTCCCCCTCGACAGAGTAAATGAGCAGTTCTTC
V gene: TRBV7-9
J gene: TRBJ2-1
D gene: -
clone size: many

CDR3 protein: CSARDSQAPYYGEQYF
CDR3 DNA: TGCAGTGCTAGGGACAGCCAAGCACCCTATTACGGGGAGCAGTACTTC
V gene: TRBV20-1
J gene: TRBJ2-7
D gene: -
clone size: -

CDR3 protein: CASSDDYQDTQYF
CDR3 DNA: TGCGCCAGCAGTGACGACTACCAAGATACGCAGTATTTT
V gene: TRBV10-1
J gene: TRBJ2-3
D gene: -
clone size: -

CDR3 protein: CATSRDLLAASTDTQYF
CDR3 DNA: TGTGCCACCAGCAGAGATCTGCTAGCAGCTAGCACAGATACGCAGTATTTT
V gene: TRBV15
J gene: TRBJ2-3
D gene: -
clone size: few